These 15 T cell receptor beta chains were sequenced from one sample in a study of neurological immune-mediated disorders. TCRdb processed the 5' RACE reads anew with MiXCR; each CDR3 protein has one entry. The sample consists of about 60,000 distinct CDR3 sequences, roughly 3.5% of them appearing once. Sequencing input: PBMCs. These receptors were taken from a woman aged 50 to 60 with multiple sclerosis.

This clonotype was recorded at least ten times. The V call is TRBV28, the J call TRBJ2-3, with D possibly matching TRBD2 (5 bases). V lost 4 bases and J 9 bases, leaving 17 bases between the germline ends. The CDR3 is 14 amino acids. The V gene's germline CDR1 is MDHEN and CDR2 SYDVKM. The CDR3 DNA sequence: TGTGCCAGCAGTTCCTCGGCGGGCTTTGAGACGCAGTATTTT. Translation gives CASSSSAGFETQYF.

This clonotype was counted at least ten times. This chain links TRBV6-5 with TRBJ1-5; weak D call: TRBD1 (5 bases). Trimming left V 6 bases short and J 7 bases short, with 16 bases between. This CDR3 region has 14 residues. The germline gives CDR1 MNHEY, CDR2 SVGAGI. CDR3 amino acids: CASSPGGEAQPQHF. The CDR3 nucleotides are TGTGCCAGCAGCCCCGGGGGGGAGGCACAGCCCCAGCATTTT.

This clonotype was counted many times. This chain joins TRBV7-2 and TRBJ1-1, with D perhaps matching TRBD1 (6 bases). This CDR3 is built from 15 residues. Germline loops: CDR1 SGHTA, CDR2 FQGNSA. The ends were cut back, 1 base at V and 4 bases at J, with 13 bases in the middle. CDR3 nucleotides: TGTGCCAGCAGCTTAGACCCAGGGGTGTCCACTGAAGCTTTCTTT. It is translated as CASSLDPGVSTEAFF.

This clonotype was observed many times. The rearrangement links TRBV7-2 to TRBJ1-1; no reliable D call. CDR1 is SGHTA and CDR2 is FQGNSA in the germline V gene. With 2 bases removed from V and 1 base from J, the gap between germline ends came to 5 bases. This CDR3 region has 13 residues. The CDR3 sequence: CASSLSRNTEAFF. In DNA form, the CDR3 reads TGTGCCAGCAGCTTAAGCAGGAACACTGAAGCTTTCTTT.

This clonotype has at least ten counts. The chain joins TRBV4-3 to TRBJ2-1; 7 bases line up with TRBD1. Trimming cost V 3 bases and J 10 bases; bases outside gene matches: 12. Germline CDR1 is LGHNA and CDR2 is YSLEER. There are 15 residues in the CDR3. The CDR3 loop is CASSQGITGADEQFF. The CDR3 coding sequence is TGCGCCAGCAGCCAGGGGATTACAGGGGCAGACGAGCAGTTCTTC.

In its sample, this clonotype was seen many times. This may be a read error, as it is one base from a much larger clone. The chain joins TRBV7-3 to TRBJ1-1; no clear D gene. The CDR3 is made up of 13 amino acids. The germline V gene has CDR1 SGHTA and CDR2 FQGTGA. With 3 bases removed from V and 4 bases from J, the gap between germline ends came to 9 bases. The chain's CDR3 is CASSFKRVTEAFF. For the CDR3, the DNA is TGTGCCAGCAGCTTTAAAAGGGTCACTGAAGCTTTCTTT.

This clonotype was recorded many times. The V gene is TRBV20-1, the J gene TRBJ2-7, with 7 bases fitting TRBD2. CDR1 and CDR2 (germline): DFQATT, SNEGSKA (reference sequence). The junction had 7 bases not matched to a gene; V was cut back by 3 bases and J by 5 bases. The CDR3 contains 13 residues. The CDR3 protein is CSASNAGAHEQYF. The CDR3 DNA reads TGCAGTGCTAGTAATGCGGGAGCCCACGAGCAGTACTTC.

This clonotype showed up many times. The CDR3: CASSFGRMNTEAFF. In DNA, the CDR3 is TGTGCCAGCAGCTTTGGACGGATGAACACTGAAGCTTTCTTT. This rearrangement joins TRBV5-6 to TRBJ1-1, with unresolved D. Germline V gives CDR1 SGHDT, CDR2 YYEEEE. This CDR3 has 14 residues. The germline V and J ends were trimmed by 2 bases and 0 bases, with 8 bases remaining between them.

This clonotype was counted ten times or more. This sequence joins TRBV5-1 and TRBJ2-7, with D uncertain. The CDR3 is made up of 15 amino acids. Germline CDR1 and CDR2: SGHRS and YFSETQ. Between the trimmed V and J ends, which lost 4 bases and 2 bases, there was a span of 16 bases. This CDR3 is CASSPDGDRTYEQYF. For the CDR3, the DNA is TGCGCCAGCAGCCCGGACGGAGACCGCACCTACGAGCAGTACTTC.

This clonotype was seen a few times. The chain combines TRBV11-2 with TRBJ2-5; 8 bases fit TRBD2. The CDR3 loop spans 16 amino acids. Germline V gene sequence: CDR1 SGHAT, CDR2 FQNNGV. The V gene end was trimmed by 4 bases and the J gene end by 0 bases; junction bases not matched to a gene: 7. CDR3 residues: CASSSAGGPYQETQYF. CDR3 bases: TGTGCCAGCAGCTCCGCGGGAGGACCCTACCAAGAGACCCAGTACTTC.

This clonotype was detected ten times or more. The chain recombines TRBV29-1 with TRBJ2-5; tentatively, D is TRBD1 (6 bases). Trimming stripped 0 bases from V and 4 bases from J, with 12 bases between. The CDR3 spans 14 residues. CDR1 and CDR2 (germline): SQVTM, ANQGSEA. In DNA, the CDR3 is TGCAGCGTTGAAGATCCTACAGGGAGAGAGACCCAGTACTTC. Translation gives CSVEDPTGRETQYF.

This clonotype was counted ten times or more. The rearrangement uses TRBV5-6 and TRBJ2-5, with D unclear. The V gene's germline CDR1 is SGHDT and CDR2 YYEEEE. The germline V and J ends were trimmed by 4 bases and 4 bases, with 17 bases remaining between them. The CDR3 is made up of 15 amino acids. DNA for the CDR3: TGTGCCAGCAGCCCTACTCGTGGGGTTGGAGAGACCCAGTACTTC. Amino acids: CASSPTRGVGETQYF.

This clonotype was seen a handful of times. The V gene is TRBV20-1, the J gene TRBJ2-5, with TRBD2 identical over 8 bases. CDR1 is DFQATT, CDR2 SNEGSKA, per germline (reference sequence). This CDR3 has 13 amino acids. V was clipped by 3 bases and J by 5 bases; unmatched bases: 5. CDR3 amino acids: CSASGRAGETQYF. The CDR3 coding sequence is TGCAGTGCTAGCGGGAGGGCCGGGGAGACCCAGTACTTC.

At least ten counts were recorded for this clonotype. V gene TRBV2 combines with J gene TRBJ2-3; 10 positions agree with TRBD2. The germline V gene encodes CDR1 SNHLY and CDR2 FYNNEI. This CDR3 contains 15 residues. Trimming cost V 7 bases and J 2 bases; bases outside gene matches: 6. DNA of the CDR3: TGTGCCAGCACACGGACTAGCGGAAACACAGATACGCAGTATTTT. It encodes CASTRTSGNTDTQYF.

V gene TRBV9 combines with J gene TRBJ2-7, with D tentatively TRBD1 or TRBD2 (5 bases each). Germline CDR1 and CDR2: SGDLS and YYNGEE. This CDR3 contains 14 residues. V lost 3 bases, J lost 2 bases, and 12 bases lay in between. The CDR3: CASSARDGPYEQYF. The CDR3 DNA is TGTGCCAGCAGCGCGAGGGACGGACCCTACGAGCAGTACTTC.